This entry features one T cell receptor (beta chain) sequence. Its target is not known. This sample is drawn from a study of tumor-infiltrating lymphocytes in primary liver carcinoma. The study's findings and limits: Tumor region pairs outstripped tumor-adjacent and tumor-blood pairs in overlap. The top-250-clone fraction was significantly higher in tumors than in blood (p = 0.039).

Co-extraction of RNA and DNA was performed on roughly 17-32 mg of unsorted bulk tissue. Synthesis of TCR beta cDNA was carried out from approximately 0.55 ug total RNA with a constant-region primer. Three-round nested multiplex PCR performed with slightly modified ARM-PCR produced the TCR beta libraries. Primers for the first two PCR rounds were TRBV1-TRBV30 forward primers and a C-beta reverse primer (about 9 cycles per round). TCRdb recomputed calls from the multiplex PCR reads with MiXCR, one row per CDR3 protein. The table lists approximately 30,000 distinct CDR3 sequences, 71% of them singletons. Germline values: CDR1 SGHAT, CDR2 FQDESV (reference sequence). The germline V and J ends were trimmed by 3 bases and 13 bases, with 21 bases remaining between them. This CDR3 is 14 amino acids long.

The TCR sequence derives from a woman aged 25 to 39 with primary liver carcinoma and hepatitis B virus infection. The chain carries TRBV11-1 and TRBJ1-1; no definite D call. What was sequenced was liver tumor tissue from sampling region 3. Subset in this sample: tumor region T3, left-lateral pole. This CDR3 reads CASSFGLGYTKVFF. The CDR3 bases are TGTGCCAGCAGCTTCGGGCTGGGCTACACTAAAGTTTTCTTT.